These 27 T cell receptor beta chains came from one sample sequenced in a study of T cells in Graves' hyperthyroidism and ophthalmopathy. Amplification targeted TCR beta CDR3 regions from RNA transcripts. The primer set for the first-round RT-PCR of the TCR CDR3 was HTBI. TCRdb re-called the multiplex PCR reads through MiXCR, storing one row per CDR3 protein. Here the sample spans some 650,000 distinct CDR3 sequences, approximately 15% being singletons. Sequenced sample: blood. Receptors originate from a woman in her forties with Graves' ophthalmopathy.

There are a few counts of this clonotype. The V gene is TRBV6-1, the J gene TRBJ1-1; unclear D gene. This CDR3 has 14 residues. V lost 2 bases and J 2 bases, leaving 9 bases between the germline ends. The germline V gene has CDR1 MNHNS and CDR2 SASEGT. The CDR3 protein is CASSERIPNTEAFF. The CDR3, as DNA: TGTGCCAGCAGTGAAAGGATCCCAAACACTGAAGCTTTCTTT.

This sequence joins TRBV6-1 and TRBJ1-5; 8 bases align to TRBD1. CDR1 is MNHNS, CDR2 SASEGT, per germline. The CDR3 is made up of 16 amino acids. Trimming removed 7 bases from V and 0 bases from J; junction bases left unmatched: 8. CDR3 sequence reads: CASNGQGLGSNQPQHF. CDR3 in DNA: TGTGCCAGCAACGGACAGGGTTTGGGTAGCAATCAGCCCCAGCATTTT.

The gene calls are TRBV5-1 and TRBJ2-2, with a weak D call TRBD1 (6 bases). The V and J ends lost 5 bases and 5 bases respectively, with 16 bases between them. Looked up from germline, CDR1 is SGHRS and CDR2 is YFSETQ. The CDR3 length is 15 residues. The DNA of the CDR3 is TGCGCCAGCAGGAAGGACAGCCCGGGAACCGGGGAGCTGTTTTTT. This sequence encodes CASRKDSPGTGELFF. The full variable domain, rest sourced from reference TRBV5-1 and TRBJ2-2, is KAGVTQTPRYLIKTRGQQVTLSCSPISGHRSVSWYQQTPGQGLQFLFEYFSETQRNKGNFPGRFSGRQFSNSRSEMNVSTLELGDSALYLCASRKDSPGTGELFFGEGSRLTVL.

The V call is TRBV20-1, the J call TRBJ2-7, with a possible D match to TRBD2 (5 bases). The V and J ends lost 1 base and 6 bases respectively, with 19 bases between them. Germline lookup yields CDR1 DFQATT and CDR2 SNEGSKA (reference sequence). The CDR3 contains 15 residues. The CDR3 sequence: CSARGRRTYVGEQYF. In DNA, the CDR3 is TGCAGTGCTAGAGGGAGAAGGACTTACGTAGGCGAGCAGTACTTC.

V usage is TRBV5-1 and J usage is TRBJ1-4; unclear D gene. CDR3 length: 15 amino acids. Per the germline V gene, CDR1 is SGHRS and CDR2 is YFSETQ. V lost 0 bases and J 6 bases, leaving 12 bases between the germline ends. CDR3 bases: TGCGCCAGCAGCTTGGACGGCTTGGAGGATGAAAAACTGTTTTTT. Its translation is CASSLDGLEDEKLFF. The full variable domain, with the rest looked up from reference TRBV5-1 and TRBJ1-4, is KAGVTQTPRYLIKTRGQQVTLSCSPISGHRSVSWYQQTPGQGLQFLFEYFSETQRNKGNFPGRFSGRQFSNSRSEMNVSTLELGDSALYLCASSLDGLEDEKLFFGSGTQLSVL.

This clonotype was counted at least ten times. V is TRBV11-2 and J is TRBJ2-2; TRBD1 or TRBD2 may be the D gene (5 bases each). The CDR3 is 18 residues long. V was shortened by 0 bases and J by 3 bases, with 17 bases between the two germline ends. Germline-derived CDR1 and CDR2 are SGHAT and FQNNGV. This CDR3 is CASSLDSRQRGDTGELFF. The CDR3 region has the DNA TGTGCCAGCAGCTTAGATTCACGGCAGAGGGGCGACACCGGGGAGCTGTTTTTT.

The chain's CDR3 is CATSDFVLDTQYF. The DNA of the CDR3 is TGTGCCACCAGTGATTTCGTGCTGGATACGCAGTATTTT. This sequence joins TRBV24-1 and TRBJ2-3; no firm D call. CDR1 is KGHDR, CDR2 SFDVKD, per germline. This CDR3 is built from 13 residues. Trimming stripped 1 base from V and 6 bases from J, with 7 bases between.

This clonotype has just a few counts. The chain employs TRBV5-1 and TRBJ2-3, with D possibly TRBD2 on 6 matching bases. From germline, CDR1 is SGHRS and CDR2 YFSETQ. Trimming took 4 bases from V and 3 from J, leaving 9 bases between them. This CDR3 region has 13 residues. The CDR3 spells CASSRTMTDTQYF. For the CDR3, the DNA is TGCGCCAGCAGCAGGACTATGACAGATACGCAGTATTTT.

Many counts were recorded for this clonotype. The genes are TRBV20-1 and TRBJ1-6, with D unresolved. The CDR3 runs to 14 residues. Germline V gene sequence: CDR1 DFQATT, CDR2 SNEGSKA (reference sequence). V was pared by 5 bases and J by 6 bases, with 14 bases between. The CDR3 protein is CSAPPLGTNSPLHF. CDR3 bases: TGCAGTGCTCCACCATTGGGCACTAATTCACCCCTCCACTTT.

This clonotype has a handful of counts. The V gene is TRBV20-1, the J gene TRBJ2-3; perhaps TRBD2 as D (7 bases). Between the trimmed V and J ends, which lost 3 bases and 4 bases, there was a span of 20 bases. This CDR3 is 16 amino acids long. The germline CDR1 and CDR2 sequences are DFQATT and SNEGSKA (reference sequence). The CDR3 bases are TGCAGTGCTAGTACCCTTGGGGGGGCAGTGGCAGATACGCAGTATTTT. Translation: CSASTLGGAVADTQYF.

In this sample, this clonotype turned up many times. CDR3 in DNA: TGCAGCGTCGGAAGTAACACTGAAGCTTTCTTT. Its translation: CSVGSNTEAFF. The chain links TRBV29-1 to TRBJ1-1; unclear D gene. Germline CDR1 and CDR2: SQVTM and ANQGSEA. This CDR3 is built from 11 residues. V lost 6 bases, J lost 2 bases, and 7 bases lay in between.

This clonotype was observed at least ten times. The chain is built from TRBV5-4 and TRBJ2-1; D is uncertain. Between the trimmed V and J ends, which lost 0 bases and 6 bases, there was a span of 13 bases. The CDR3 is 15 amino acids. CDR1 and CDR2 from the germline V gene are SGHNT and YYREEE (reference sequence). This chain's CDR3 is CASSLAERIGNEQFF. CDR3 nucleotide sequence: TGTGCCAGCAGCTTGGCCGAACGAATTGGCAATGAGCAGTTCTTC.

This clonotype was counted only a few times. The chain has TRBV29-1 and TRBJ2-3; D might be TRBD2 (6 bases). Germline values: CDR1 SQVTM, CDR2 ANQGSEA. The CDR3 has 12 amino acids. Trimming left V 6 bases short and J 6 bases short, with 13 bases between. For the CDR3, the DNA is TGCAGCGTCGGGACTCCTTTCGATACGCAGTATTTT. Amino acid sequence: CSVGTPFDTQYF.

This clonotype was observed a handful of times. The genes are TRBV6-4 and TRBJ2-1; 7 bases are shared with TRBD2. Germline V gene sequence: CDR1 MRHNA, CDR2 SNTAGT. J gave up 8 bases and V 7 bases, and 11 bases lay outside the gene matches. This CDR3 is 14 amino acids long. DNA for the CDR3: TGTGCCAGCATAGAGGGAGGGCATAGAGATGAGCAGTTCTTC. Encoded protein: CASIEGGHRDEQFF.

This clonotype was observed a handful of times. The V and J genes are TRBV7-9 and TRBJ2-7, with 10 positions matching TRBD2. V lost 5 bases, J lost 2 bases, and 6 bases stayed unmatched. This CDR3 is built from 15 residues. The V gene's germline CDR1 is SEHNR and CDR2 FQNEAQ (reference sequence). In DNA, the CDR3 is TGTGCCAGCAGCATAACTAGCGGGGACACCTACGAGCAGTACTTC. The encoded protein is CASSITSGDTYEQYF.

In its sample, this clonotype was seen many times. The rearrangement uses TRBV10-3 and TRBJ1-2; D possibly corresponds to TRBD1 (5 bases). CDR3 length: 14 residues. Looked up from germline, CDR1 is ENHRY and CDR2 is SYGVKD. The V and J ends lost 4 bases and 2 bases respectively, with 11 bases between them. The CDR3 DNA follows: TGTGCCATCAGTGTCGGGACTGAAAACTATGGCTACACCTTC. Residues: CAISVGTENYGYTF.

Many counts were recorded for this clonotype. This chain connects TRBV30 to TRBJ1-1; D gene uncertain. The CDR3 runs to 13 residues. The V and J ends lost 4 bases and 0 bases respectively, with 9 bases between them. CDR1 and CDR2 (germline): GTSNPN, SVGIG (reference sequence). As DNA, the CDR3 is TGTGCCTGGAAACGGAGCCTGAACACTGAAGCTTTCTTT. It yields the protein CAWKRSLNTEAFF.

This clonotype was seen many times. The gene calls are TRBV12-3 or TRBV12-4 and TRBJ1-1; D remains ambiguous. The CDR3 runs to 15 residues. Trimming took 8 bases from V and 3 from J, leaving 19 bases between them. The CDR3 DNA follows: TGTGCCAGCCGACCGGAGGGTATCCGGGACACTGAAGCTTTCTTT. Its translation: CASRPEGIRDTEAFF.

CDR3 coding DNA: TGTGCCAGCAGTGAATGGAAGGACCCAGGTTGCAATGAGCAGTTCTTC. It yields the protein CASSEWKDPGCNEQFF. The V and J genes are TRBV25-1 and TRBJ2-1; D gene unclear. The germline CDR1 and CDR2 sequences are MGHDK and SYGVNS. The ends were cut back, 1 base at V and 6 bases at J, with 16 bases in the middle. This CDR3 comprises 16 residues. The full variable domain, its missing parts supplied by reference TRBV25-1 and TRBJ2-1, is EADIYQTPRYLVIGTGKKITLECSQTMGHDKMYWYQQDPGMELHLIHYSYGVNSTEKGDLSSESTVSRIRTEHFPLTLESARPSHTSQYLCASSEWKDPGCNEQFFGPGTRLTVL.

This clonotype was detected ten times or more. The chain carries TRBV5-1 and TRBJ2-3, with 9 bases aligning to TRBD1. The J segment lost 0 bases and the V segment lost 4 bases, leaving 9 bases of the junction unmatched. Germline V lookup: CDR1 SGHRS, CDR2 YFSETQ. The CDR3 is 17 amino acids. The CDR3 bases are TGCGCCAGCAGCCCAAACCACAGGGGGCTAAGCACAGATACGCAGTATTTT. Translated: CASSPNHRGLSTDTQYF.

In this sample, this clonotype turned up many times. The chain has TRBV5-1 and TRBJ1-1; D remains ambiguous. Trimming removed 2 bases from V and 0 bases from J, with 23 bases in between. Germline assignment: CDR1 SGHRS and CDR2 YFSETQ. CDR3 length: 19 residues. CDR3 region: CASSLHQRVPGTVNTEAFF. CDR3 DNA: TGCGCCAGCAGCTTACATCAGCGGGTTCCAGGAACCGTGAACACTGAAGCTTTCTTT.

This clonotype was counted many times. The V gene is TRBV2, the J gene TRBJ1-6; 7 bases agree with TRBD1. The V gene end was trimmed by 6 bases and the J gene end by 9 bases; junction bases not matched to a gene: 8. Germline V gene lookup returns CDR1 SNHLY and CDR2 FYNNEI. The CDR3 length is 14 residues. CDR3 amino acids: CASSLQGPLSPLHF. As DNA, the CDR3 is TGTGCCAGCAGCCTACAGGGGCCTCTTTCACCCCTCCACTTT.

There are a few counts of this clonotype. The chain recombines TRBV20-1 with TRBJ2-2, with a tentative D call TRBD2 (6 bases). Germline assignment: CDR1 DFQATT and CDR2 SNEGSKA (reference sequence). The CDR3 sequence is 13 residues long. V lost 2 bases and J 4 bases, leaving 8 bases between the germline ends. The CDR3 DNA is TGCAGTGCTAGATCCGGGGGCACCGGGGAGCTGTTTTTT. Protein: CSARSGGTGELFF.

The rearrangement joins TRBV5-5 to TRBJ2-2; TRBD2 matches 7 bases. The V gene's germline CDR1 is SGHKS and CDR2 YYEKEE (reference sequence). The junction had 5 bases not matched to a gene; V was cut back by 3 bases and J by 3 bases. This CDR3 has 15 amino acids. The CDR3 sequence: CASSWSGGYTGELFF. CDR3 in DNA: TGTGCCAGCAGCTGGTCGGGGGGATACACCGGGGAGCTGTTTTTT.

This clonotype was observed many times. The rearrangement joins TRBV11-1 to TRBJ2-1; TRBD1 is a possible D gene (6 bases). The germline V gene encodes CDR1 SGHAT and CDR2 FQDESV (reference sequence). Trimming cost V 1 base and J 4 bases, with 11 bases left between them. This CDR3 region has 15 residues. DNA for the CDR3: TGTGCCAGCAGCTTAGACCAGGGGAAGTACAATGAGCAGTTCTTC. Its protein product is CASSLDQGKYNEQFF.

The chain has TRBV5-1 and TRBJ2-3; D perhaps matches TRBD1 (5 bases). The CDR3 spans 13 residues. Germline V lookup: CDR1 SGHRS, CDR2 YFSETQ. V lost 0 bases and J lost 5, with 7 bases in between. The CDR3 loop is CASSLEQGDTQYF. CDR3 sequence (DNA): TGCGCCAGCAGCTTGGAGCAGGGAGATACGCAGTATTTT.

This clonotype was counted many times. This chain connects TRBV3-1 to TRBJ2-2; tentatively, D is TRBD1 (6 bases). Germline V gene lookup returns CDR1 LGHDT and CDR2 YNNKEL (reference sequence). The CDR3 is 15 amino acids. The germline V and J ends were trimmed by 1 base and 4 bases, with 10 bases remaining between them. Written as DNA, the CDR3 is TGTGCCAGCAGCCAAGCCCCAGGGGCCACCGGGGAGCTGTTTTTT. This codes for CASSQAPGATGELFF.